A selection of T cell receptor beta chains follows, all from one sample in a study of shared clonotypes between healthy human individuals. TCRdb's copy holds only in-frame clones and misses some; the assay was immunoSEQ multiplex PCR. The repertoire holds approximately 240,000 clones, 50% to 75% seen once, with 11% in the top ten. The sequenced sample consisted of memory CD4+ T cells sorted from blood. The receptors originated from a man younger than 40 in good health. Both conserved end residues are part of each CDR3. Each record gives: D gene, V gene, J gene, clone size, CDR3 protein, CDR3 DNA. A D gene is named only where the DNA matches it firmly. Clone sizes are given selectively: once, few, many, or a class where the clone is expanded.

>TRBD2|TRBV18|TRBJ2-7|-
CASRSSGSSYEQYF
TGTGCCAGCCGCTCTAGCGGGAGTAGCTACGAGCAGTACTTC
>TRBD1|TRBV7-8|TRBJ2-7|-
CASSLADRGEQYF
TGTGCCAGCAGCTTAGCCGACAGGGGCGAGCAGTACTTC
>-|TRBV28|TRBJ2-3|-
CASSSGISGSTDTQYF
TGTGCCAGCAGTTCAGGGATCTCAGGGAGCACAGATACGCAGTATTTT
>-|TRBV6-6|TRBJ1-5|-
CASRDSLSNQPQHF
TGTGCCAGCAGGGACAGTCTAAGCAATCAGCCCCAGCATTTT
>TRBD2|TRBV7-2|TRBJ2-7|-
CASSLTGLAGLEQYF
TGTGCCAGCAGCTTAACCGGACTAGCGGGACTCGAGCAGTACTTC
>-|TRBV19|TRBJ1-2|-
CASSTNRVGYTF
TGTGCCAGTAGTACAAACAGGGTTGGCTACACCTTC
>-|TRBV11-3|TRBJ1-3|-
CASSLDPKSATIYF
TGTGCCAGCAGCTTAGACCCTAAGAGCGCCACCATATATTTT
>-|TRBV7-6|TRBJ2-3|-
CASSLGGISTDTQYF
TGTGCCAGCAGCTTGGGAGGTATTAGCACAGATACGCAGTATTTT
>TRBD2|TRBV2|TRBJ2-3|-
CASSALASGGPTEDTQYF
TGTGCCAGCAGTGCTCTGGCGTCGGGAGGGCCCACGGAAGATACGCAGTATTTT
>-|TRBV21-1|TRBJ2-3|-
CASSKDLADTQYF
TGTGCCAGCAGCAAGGATTTAGCGGATACGCAGTATTTT
>-|TRBV28|TRBJ1-5|-
CASSQGGGNQPQHF
TGTGCCAGCAGTCAGGGAGGGGGCAATCAGCCCCAGCATTTT
>TRBD1|TRBV29-1|TRBJ1-2|-
CSVVIWSRTGRGDYGYTF
TGCAGCGTTGTCATCTGGTCAAGGACAGGAAGAGGGGACTATGGCTACACCTTC
>TRBD2|TRBV10-3|TRBJ2-3|-
CASATSGRTDTQYF
TGTGCCTCAGCGACTAGCGGGAGGACAGATACGCAGTATTTT
>-|TRBV28|TRBJ2-1|-
CASSFRQVGSYNEQFF
TGTGCCAGCAGTTTTAGACAGGTGGGATCGTACAATGAGCAGTTCTTC
>TRBD1|TRBV6-5|TRBJ1-4|-
CASRTTGGNEKLFF
TGTGCCAGCAGAACGACAGGGGGCAATGAAAAACTGTTTTTT
>-|TRBV5-6|TRBJ1-1|-
CASSLPTLGEAFF
TGTGCCAGCAGCTTGCCGACTCTCGGTGAAGCTTTCTTT
>TRBD2|TRBV29-1|TRBJ2-3|-
CSGGGGTDTQYF
TGCAGCGGCGGGGGGGGGACAGATACGCAGTATTTT
>TRBD2|TRBV11-3|TRBJ2-5|-
CASSLGSLAGGRGETQYF
TGTGCCAGCAGCCTTGGGAGCCTAGCGGGAGGGAGAGGAGAGACCCAGTACTTC
>-|TRBV7-9|TRBJ2-6|-
CASSFSQSSGANVLTF
TGTGCCAGCAGCTTTTCCCAGTCCTCTGGGGCCAACGTCCTGACTTTC
>-|TRBV7-2|TRBJ2-5|few
CASTVGALSQYF
TGTGCCAGCACCGTAGGGGCGCTCTCCCAGTACTTC
>-|TRBV11-3|TRBJ2-2|-
CASSSDSRNTGELFF
TGTGCCAGCAGCTCCGACAGCCGGAACACCGGGGAGCTGTTTTTT
>-|TRBV7-2|TRBJ1-1|-
CASSLGGLGRRDHQAAFF
TGTGCCAGCAGCTTAGGGGGATTAGGACGAAGGGACCATCAGGCAGCTTTCTTT
>-|TRBV7-9|TRBJ1-5|-
CASSREGNRNQPQHF
TGTGCCAGCAGCAGAGAGGGGAACCGAAATCAGCCCCAGCATTTT
>TRBD1|TRBV9|TRBJ2-7|few
CASTPGDSSYEQYF
TGTGCCAGCACCCCAGGGGACAGCTCCTACGAGCAGTACTTC
>-|TRBV6-6|TRBJ1-5|-
CASSSQGLGGQPQHF
TGTGCCAGCAGTTCACAGGGCCTCGGTGGTCAGCCCCAGCATTTT
>-|TRBV5-3|TRBJ1-2|-
CASSPGGANYGYTF
TGTGCCAGCAGCCCGGGGGGAGCTAACTATGGCTACACCTTC
>-|TRBV28|TRBJ2-1|-
CASSLLGPYNEQFF
TGTGCCAGCAGCCTTCTGGGCCCCTACAATGAGCAGTTCTTC
>TRBD2|TRBV7-2|TRBJ2-1|-
CASSKGGYNEQFF
TGTGCCAGCAGCAAGGGAGGGTACAATGAGCAGTTCTTC
>TRBD2|TRBV11-3|TRBJ2-1|-
CASSRGLADDNEQFF
TGTGCCAGCAGCCGGGGACTAGCGGACGACAATGAGCAGTTCTTC
>TRBD2|TRBV5-5|TRBJ2-1|few
CASSLIGGSSYNEQFF
TGTGCCAGCAGCTTGATCGGCGGGAGCTCCTACAATGAGCAGTTCTTC
>TRBD1|TRBV5-6|TRBJ2-3|-
CASSKRGPTDTQYF
TGTGCCAGCAGCAAAAGGGGGCCGACAGATACGCAGTATTTT
>-|TRBV4-2|TRBJ2-2|once
CASSQAGELFF
TGTGCCAGCAGCCAAGCCGGGGAGCTGTTTTTT
>-|TRBV5-1|TRBJ2-3|few
CASSLSLSDTQYF
TGCGCCAGCAGCTTGTCCCTGTCAGATACGCAGTATTTT
>TRBD2|TRBV7-2|TRBJ2-7|many
CASSFGGTSSYEQYF
TGTGCCAGCAGCTTTGGGGGGACTAGTTCCTACGAGCAGTACTTC
>TRBD1|TRBV7-9|TRBJ2-1|-
CASSRQGAWSKVNEQFF
TGTGCCAGCAGCCGGCAGGGGGCCTGGTCTAAAGTGAATGAGCAGTTCTTC
>TRBD1|TRBV5-1|TRBJ1-3|few
CASSRSGGSLSGNTIYF
TGCGCCAGCAGTCGATCAGGGGGCTCCCTCTCTGGAAACACCATATATTTT
>TRBD1|TRBV5-1|TRBJ1-2|-
CASRTTGTGFGYTF
TGCGCCAGCAGAACAACCGGGACAGGGTTTGGCTACACCTTC
>-|TRBV19|TRBJ2-3|once
CASSVKGDTDTQYF
TGTGCCAGTAGTGTTAAAGGGGACACAGATACGCAGTATTTT
>-|TRBV2|TRBJ2-7|-
CASSGPGISGYEQYF
TGTGCCAGCAGTGGACCCGGTATCTCGGGCTACGAGCAGTACTTC
>TRBD1|TRBV18|TRBJ1-1|-
CASSPGQAPNTEAFF
TGTGCCAGCTCTCCAGGACAGGCCCCGAACACTGAAGCTTTCTTT
>TRBD2|TRBV15|TRBJ2-7|few
CATSSLAGWGYEQYF
TGTGCCACCAGCTCCTTAGCGGGATGGGGTTATGAGCAGTACTTC